Each of the 8 T cell receptor beta chains below was sequenced from the same sample in a study of blood T cells in healthy people across ages. A J-beta primer mix and a sample-barcoded 5' primer were used in a second PCR of roughly 6 to 12 cycles. One entry per CDR3 protein results from TCRdb running MiXCR on the 5' RACE reads. The sample includes 850,000 to 1,000,000 distinct CDR3 sequences, under 50% seen only once; the top ten take roughly 13%. Sequencing was done on a sample of blood. These receptors were taken from a man aged 30 to 39 in good health.

This chain joins TRBV12-3 or TRBV12-4 and TRBJ2-5; no clear D. The CDR3 has 14 residues. V was cut by 1 base and J by 4 bases, with 10 bases left in between. The CDR3 sequence is CASSLGTERETQYF. CDR3 DNA sequence: TGTGCCAGCAGTTTAGGAACCGAGAGAGAGACCCAGTACTTC.

This chain connects TRBV7-9 to TRBJ2-7, with 7 positions matching TRBD1. The CDR3 sequence is 15 residues long. V was clipped by 1 base and J by 2 bases; unmatched bases: 5. From germline, CDR1 is SEHNR and CDR2 FQNEAQ (reference sequence). In DNA, the CDR3 is TGTGCCAGCAGCTTAGATGGGGACAGTACCTACGAGCAGTACTTC. Translated: CASSLDGDSTYEQYF.

This clonotype was detected only a few times. The genes are TRBV6-2 or TRBV6-3 and TRBJ1-5; D is unclear. The CDR3 runs 14 residues. Germline CDR1 and CDR2: MNHEY and SVGEGT. The V end was cut by 0 bases, the J end by 1 base, with 4 bases between. The CDR3 nucleotides are TGTGCCAGCAGTTACTCGGGAAGCAATCAGCCCCAGCATTTT. This sequence encodes CASSYSGSNQPQHF.

V is TRBV27 and J is TRBJ1-5; tentative D call: TRBD1 (5 bases). Trimming stripped 3 bases from V and 7 bases from J, with 13 bases between. This CDR3 is built from 14 residues. Germline CDR1 MNHEY, CDR2 SMNVEV (reference sequence). CDR3 nucleotides: TGTGCCAGCAGTTTGGGGGGAAGGGGCCAGCCCCAGCATTTT. Residues: CASSLGGRGQPQHF.

The chain combines TRBV28 with TRBJ2-3; 8 nucleotides match TRBD2. The germline V gene encodes CDR1 MDHEN and CDR2 SYDVKM. The CDR3 is made up of 17 amino acids. With V trimmed by 6 bases and J by 0 bases, 11 bases remained unmatched. The CDR3: CASSWASGGPSTDTQYF. In nucleotides, the CDR3 is TGTGCCAGCAGCTGGGCTTCGGGGGGGCCGAGCACAGATACGCAGTATTTT.

The chain joins TRBV6-2 or TRBV6-3 to TRBJ1-5, with D uncertain. This CDR3 spans 12 amino acids. V lost 7 bases to trimming and J lost 6 bases, with 10 bases between them. CDR1 and CDR2 (germline): MNHEY, SVGEGT. CDR3 DNA: TGTGCCAGCAAGAGTGACCGTCAGCCCCAGCATTTT. Encoded protein: CASKSDRQPQHF.

This chain uses TRBV9 with TRBJ2-4; TRBD1 matches 8 bases. The last part of the DNA fits TRBJ2-7 better; the J call may be wrong. CDR3 length equals 14 residues. Germline assignment: CDR1 SGDLS and CDR2 YYNGEE. The CDR3 here is CASSVADRENEQYF. The CDR3 DNA follows: TGTGCCAGCAGCGTAGCGGACAGGGAAAACGAGCAGTACTTC.

This chain links TRBV9 with TRBJ1-2; 7 positions agree with TRBD1. V trimming: 3 bases; J trimming: 3 bases; junction bases outside the gene matches: 5. The CDR3 covers 14 residues. Germline CDR1 is SGDLS and CDR2 is YYNGEE. The CDR3 DNA follows: TGTGCCAGCAGCGCTGACGGGACAGACTATGGCTACACCTTC. Translation: CASSADGTDYGYTF.